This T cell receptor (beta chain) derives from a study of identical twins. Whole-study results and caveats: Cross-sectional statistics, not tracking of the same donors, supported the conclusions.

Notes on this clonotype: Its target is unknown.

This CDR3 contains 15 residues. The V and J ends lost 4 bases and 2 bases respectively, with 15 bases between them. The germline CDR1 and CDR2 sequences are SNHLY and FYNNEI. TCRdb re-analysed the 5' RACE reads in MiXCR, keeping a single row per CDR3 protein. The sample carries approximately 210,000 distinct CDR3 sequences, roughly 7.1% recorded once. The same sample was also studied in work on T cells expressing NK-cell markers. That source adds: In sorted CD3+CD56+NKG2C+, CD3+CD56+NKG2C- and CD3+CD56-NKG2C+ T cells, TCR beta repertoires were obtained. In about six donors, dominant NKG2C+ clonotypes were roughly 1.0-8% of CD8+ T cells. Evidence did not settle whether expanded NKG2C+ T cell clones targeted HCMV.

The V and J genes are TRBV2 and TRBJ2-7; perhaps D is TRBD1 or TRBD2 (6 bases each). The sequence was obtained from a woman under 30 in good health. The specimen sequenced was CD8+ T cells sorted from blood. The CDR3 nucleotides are TGTGCCAGCAGTGGAGGAGGGGGTCTCCCCTACGAGCAGTACTTC. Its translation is CASSGGGGLPYEQYF. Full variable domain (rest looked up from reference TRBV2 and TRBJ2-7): EPEVTQTPSHQVTQMGQEVILRCVPISNHLYFYWYRQILGQKVEFLVSFYNNEISEKSEIFDDQFSVERPDGSNFTLKIRSTKLEDSAMYFCASSGGGGLPYEQYFGPGTRLTVT.